The 31 T cell receptor beta chains given below trace back to one sample, sequenced in a study of post-analysis software for immune sequencing data. Prepared libraries of TCR beta cDNA carried unique molecular identifiers. Each CDR3 protein gets one entry after TCRdb re-called the PCR reads with MiXCR. The sample consists of about 680,000 distinct CDR3 sequences, 59% of them appearing once. Whole-study results and caveats: A few TRBV segments (TRBV5-6, TRBV5-1 and TRBV20-1 among them) occurred more frequently in patients than in controls.

Their antigens remain unidentified. The sample consisted of blood. Every receptor here comes from a girl aged 2 to 9 with multiple sclerosis.

This clonotype was seen just once. An end of the junction does not agree with germline; a read error may underlie this. The V and J genes are TRBV24-1 and TRBJ2-3; D call uncertain. In germline, CDR1 is KGHDR, CDR2 SFDVKD. There are 14 residues in the CDR3. CDR3 DNA sequence: TGTGCCACCAGGGATTCTACTCAGTTCTGGGCGCAGTATTTT. Residues: CATRDSTQFWAQYF.

Details on this clonotype: Its ends do not fully match the called genes, so a read error is possible. This rearrangement joins TRBV7-2 to TRBJ1-5; no firm D call. The CDR3 loop spans 14 amino acids. CDR1 is SGHTA and CDR2 is FQGNSA in the germline V gene. CDR3 sequence (DNA): TGTGCCAGCAGCCTAGCCATCTTGAGTCAGCCCCAGCATTTT. This gives the protein CASSLAILSQPQHF.

The rearrangement links TRBV15 to TRBJ1-6; D may be TRBD1 (6 bases). The CDR3 has 18 amino acids. The V end was cut by 5 bases, the J end by 0 bases, with 17 bases between. Germline V gene sequence: CDR1 LNHNV, CDR2 YYDKDF (reference sequence). This CDR3 reads CATSGWSGGSSYNSPLHF. CDR3 DNA sequence: TGTGCCACCAGCGGATGGAGTGGGGGCAGCTCCTATAATTCACCCCTCCACTTT.

The chain has TRBV12-3 or TRBV12-4 and TRBJ1-2; TRBD1 might be the D (6 bases). CDR3 length: 12 residues. V lost 3 bases and J 6 bases, leaving 8 bases between the germline ends. CDR3: CASSFQGHGYTF. The CDR3 nucleotides are TGTGCCAGCAGTTTTCAGGGGCATGGCTACACCTTC.

J is TRBJ2-1 and V is TRBV6-4; 10 nucleotides agree with TRBD2. Germline V lookup: CDR1 MRHNA, CDR2 SNTAGT. Trimming cost V 3 bases and J 8 bases; bases outside gene matches: 7. This CDR3 region has 15 residues. The CDR3 bases are TGTGCCAGCAGTGAAGGACGGAGCGGGGGGGATGAGCAGTTCTTC. It yields the protein CASSEGRSGGDEQFF.

The chain has TRBV24-1 and TRBJ2-1; 12 bases are shared with TRBD2. CDR1 and CDR2 (germline): KGHDR, SFDVKD. With V trimmed by 1 base and J by 7 bases, 7 bases remained unmatched. The CDR3 has 17 residues. Here the CDR3 reads CATSDFPSGGAQNEQFF. Written as DNA, the CDR3 is TGTGCCACCAGTGATTTCCCTAGCGGGGGGGCGCAAAATGAGCAGTTCTTC.

V is TRBV29-1 and J is TRBJ2-7, with 12 bases that match TRBD1. Germline V gene data show CDR1 as SQVTM and CDR2 as ANQGSEA. The CDR3 runs to 15 residues. The ends lost 3 bases at V and 6 bases at J; junction bases unmatched: 9. CDR3 region: CSVDRGTGGASEQYF. CDR3 DNA sequence: TGCAGCGTTGACAGGGGGACAGGGGGCGCCTCCGAGCAGTACTTC.

The chain couples TRBV29-1 to TRBJ2-2; no clear D. The ends were cut back, 6 bases at V and 1 base at J, with 6 bases in the middle. Germline loops: CDR1 SQVTM, CDR2 ANQGSEA. The CDR3 contains 12 residues. CDR3 sequence reads: CSVSVNTGELFF. CDR3 bases: TGCAGCGTATCCGTGAACACCGGGGAGCTGTTTTTT.

The rearrangement uses TRBV2 and TRBJ2-7; 10 nucleotides agree with TRBD2. The last part of the DNA fits TRBJ2-5 better; the J call may be wrong. CDR3 size: 12 residues. CDR1 is SNHLY, CDR2 FYNNEI, per germline. CDR3 nucleotides: TGTGCCAGCCTAGCGGGGGTGGAGACCCAGTACTTC. Residues: CASLAGVETQYF.

The chain carries TRBV25-1 and TRBJ1-2, with 7 positions matching TRBD1. The length of the CDR3 is 13 residues. From germline, CDR1 is MGHDK and CDR2 SYGVNS. The junction had 5 bases not matched to a gene; V was cut back by 3 bases and J by 7 bases. CDR3: CASSETGYGGYTF. CDR3 sequence (DNA): TGTGCCAGCAGTGAGACAGGGTATGGTGGCTACACCTTC.

This chain connects TRBV4-1 to TRBJ2-1; 10 bases are shared with TRBD1. Looked up from germline, CDR1 is MGHRA and CDR2 is YSYEKL. V lost 6 bases to trimming and J lost 4 bases; unmatched junction nucleotides: 15. This CDR3 has 18 residues. The chain's CDR3 is CASRPTFRDRGFYNEQFF. DNA of the CDR3: TGCGCCAGCAGACCCACCTTCCGGGACAGGGGCTTTTACAATGAGCAGTTCTTC.

This clonotype was seen a handful of times. The chain combines TRBV10-3 with TRBJ2-7; no firm D call. The CDR3 is 13 amino acids. The germline V gene encodes CDR1 ENHRY and CDR2 SYGVKD. The germline V and J ends were trimmed by 5 bases and 0 bases, with 8 bases remaining between them. For the CDR3, the DNA is TGTGCCATCAGTAAGACTGGCTCCTACGAGCAGTACTTC. Translation gives CAISKTGSYEQYF.

This clonotype was detected only a few times. The V call is TRBV12-3 or TRBV12-4, the J call TRBJ2-4; D possibly corresponds to TRBD1 (5 bases). This CDR3 region has 17 residues. V shed 3 bases and J shed 2 bases, with 17 bases lying between them. The CDR3 bases are TGTGCCAGCAGTTTTAAGTTGACAGAATTCCCCAAAAACATTCAGTACTTC. Protein product: CASSFKLTEFPKNIQYF.

The sample holds a few counts of this clonotype. The chain couples TRBV29-1 to TRBJ2-7; 9 nucleotides agree with TRBD2. CDR3 length: 15 amino acids. V shed 3 bases and J 4 bases; nucleotides not matched to a gene: 10. Germline-derived CDR1 and CDR2 are SQVTM and ANQGSEA. Written as DNA, the CDR3 is TGCAGCGTTGACCTACCTGGCGGGAGGGCGTACGAGCAGTACTTC. Protein: CSVDLPGGRAYEQYF.

This clonotype was counted between two and nine times. The rearrangement uses TRBV20-1 and TRBJ1-2, with D maybe TRBD1 (6 bases). Per germline, CDR1 DFQATT and CDR2 SNEGSKA (reference sequence). The CDR3 extends over 13 amino acids. Trimming stripped 7 bases from V and 3 bases from J, with 15 bases between. The CDR3 loop reads CSVLGAGHYGYTF. CDR3 sequence (DNA): TGCAGTGTGTTGGGGGCGGGGCACTATGGCTACACCTTC.

The chain joins TRBV12-3 or TRBV12-4 to TRBJ1-3; the D gene is possibly TRBD1 (6 bases). Trimming shortened V by 3 bases and J by 4 bases, and 10 bases separated the two germline ends. The CDR3 runs to 14 residues. The CDR3 nucleotides are TGTGCCAGCAGTTTGGGGGCGCCAGGAAACACCATATATTTT. This codes for CASSLGAPGNTIYF.

The chain joins TRBV28 to TRBJ2-6, with TRBD1 matching 8 bases. The germline CDR1 and CDR2 sequences are MDHEN and SYDVKM. The CDR3 length is 18 residues. J was trimmed by 0 bases and V by 6 bases; bases with no gene match: 10. CDR3 sequence: CASSVLQGDGSGANVLTF. CDR3 DNA sequence: TGTGCCAGCAGCGTCCTACAGGGGGATGGCTCTGGGGCCAACGTCCTGACTTTC.

A few counts support this clonotype. This chain joins TRBV20-1 and TRBJ2-1; D possibly corresponds to TRBD1 (6 bases). V gave up 6 bases and J gave up 7 bases, with 10 bases separating them. This CDR3 spans 11 amino acids. Germline CDR1 reads DFQATT; CDR2 reads SNEGSKA (reference sequence). The CDR3: CSARGQNEQFF. For the CDR3, the DNA is TGCAGTGCCCGAGGACAGAATGAGCAGTTCTTC.

V is TRBV7-2 and J is TRBJ1-2, with 9 positions matching TRBD1. This CDR3 is 14 amino acids long. Germline-derived CDR1 and CDR2 are SGHTA and FQGNSA. J was trimmed by 8 bases and V by 5 bases; bases with no gene match: 9. DNA for the CDR3: TGTGCCAGCAGCATTATAACAGGGGGCAAGGGCTACACCTTC. It translates to CASSIITGGKGYTF.

V and J are TRBV29-1 and TRBJ2-1; no clear D. From germline, CDR1 is SQVTM and CDR2 ANQGSEA. This CDR3 is 10 amino acids long. V lost 3 bases to trimming and J lost 3 bases, with 0 bases between them. Here the CDR3 DNA reads TGCAGCGTTGACTACAATGAGCAGTTCTTC. It is translated as CSVDYNEQFF.

This clonotype turned up a few times. V and J are TRBV7-2 and TRBJ2-7; 9 nucleotides align to TRBD2. J was trimmed by 4 bases and V by 0 bases; bases with no gene match: 7. The length of the CDR3 is 16 residues. Germline lookup yields CDR1 SGHTA and CDR2 FQGNSA. CDR3 DNA: TGTGCCAGCAGCTTAGCCGCTAGCGGGACTGAATACGAGCAGTACTTC. Translated: CASSLAASGTEYEQYF.

The chain joins TRBV12-5 to TRBJ1-2; D might be TRBD1 (5 bases). The CDR3 has 13 residues. Trimming pared 5 bases from V and 4 bases from J, leaving 11 bases between. Per germline, CDR1 LGHNT and CDR2 FRNRAP. The CDR3 coding sequence is TGTGCTAGTGGTCCCTCGGGACGCTATGGCTACACCTTC. Amino acids: CASGPSGRYGYTF. The full variable domain, rest sourced from reference TRBV12-5 and TRBJ1-2, is DARVTQTPRHKVTEMGQEVTMRCQPILGHNTVFWYRQTMMQGLELLAYFRNRAPLDDSGMPKDRFSAEMPDATLATLKIQPSEPRDSAVYFCASGPSGRYGYTFGSGTRLTVV.

The chain uses TRBV7-9 and TRBJ2-3, with no clear D. This CDR3 spans 14 amino acids. V was shortened by 1 base and J by 6 bases, with 11 bases between the two germline ends. The germline gives CDR1 SEHNR, CDR2 FQNEAQ (reference sequence). CDR3 sequence reads: CASSLGGIRDTQYF. CDR3 nucleotide sequence: TGTGCCAGCAGCTTAGGGGGTATACGGGATACGCAGTATTTT. The variable domain in full, with the rest retrieved from reference TRBV7-9 and TRBJ2-3, is DTGVSQNPRHKITKRGQNVTFRCDPISEHNRLYWYRQTLGQGPEFLTYFQNEAQLEKSRLLSDRFSAERPKGSFSTLEIQRTEQGDSAMYLCASSLGGIRDTQYFGPGTRLTVL.

Points on this clonotype: The CDR3 carries no conserved terminal phenylalanine or tryptophan, so it likely arises from a read error. The J gene is TRBJ2-2, the V gene TRBV7-2; 8 bases align to TRBD2. The CDR3 has 17 residues. Germline V lookup: CDR1 SGHTA, CDR2 FQGNSA. The CDR3 here is CASSPSGTRGGTGELFS. For the CDR3, the DNA is TGCGCCAGCAGCCCTTCCGGGACCCGGGGGGGCACCGGGGAGCTGTTTTCT.

This clonotype appeared a single time. One end of the junction is discordant with germline, which a read error may explain. V and J are TRBV3-1 and TRBJ2-3, with 11 bases matching TRBD1. The germline CDR1 and CDR2 sequences are LGHDT and YNNKEL (reference sequence). CDR3 size: 16 residues. CDR3 loop: CAGSPIGQGATDTQYF. The CDR3 nucleotides read TGTGCCGGCAGCCCAATTGGACAGGGGGCCACAGATACGCAGTATTTT.

This clonotype was seen a few times. CDR3 amino acids: CASSWGLGSNNEQFF. CDR3 DNA sequence: TGCGCCAGCAGCTGGGGACTAGGATCCAACAATGAGCAGTTCTTC. This rearrangement joins TRBV5-1 to TRBJ2-1; TRBD2 aligns across 8 bases. CDR1 SGHRS and CDR2 YFSETQ come from the germline V gene. The junction had 7 bases not matched to a gene; V was cut back by 3 bases and J by 5 bases. The CDR3 runs to 15 residues.

The chain joins TRBV3-1 to TRBJ2-5; D is possibly TRBD1 or TRBD2 (7 bases each). The germline V gene encodes CDR1 LGHDT and CDR2 YNNKEL (reference sequence). With 3 bases removed from V and 4 bases from J, the gap between germline ends came to 18 bases. This CDR3 is 16 amino acids long. The CDR3 sequence is CASSHTLPGGGETQYF. CDR3 nucleotide sequence: TGTGCCAGCAGCCATACACTCCCAGGGGGGGGAGAGACCCAGTACTTC.

The chain employs TRBV4-2 and TRBJ1-1; possible D gene TRBD1, 5 bases. V gave up 0 bases and J gave up 4 bases, with 12 bases separating them. CDR1 is LGHNA and CDR2 is YNFKEQ in the germline V gene. This CDR3 has 15 residues. The CDR3: CASSQDRDGITEAFF. CDR3 in DNA: TGTGCCAGCAGCCAAGATCGGGACGGTATCACTGAAGCTTTCTTT.

The gene calls are TRBV7-9 and TRBJ2-5, with D tentatively TRBD2 (5 bases). Germline CDR1 is SEHNR and CDR2 is FQNEAQ (reference sequence). The CDR3 consists of 18 residues. V was clipped by 1 base and J by 4 bases, with 22 bases between them. CDR3 in DNA: TGTGCCAGCAGCTTAGATCGTATCGGCAGGAGTGGGAGAGAGACCCAGTACTTC. Translation: CASSLDRIGRSGRETQYF.

The genes are TRBV6-5 and TRBJ1-1; no definite D call. Germline assignment: CDR1 MNHEY and CDR2 SVGAGI. The CDR3 is 15 residues long. Trimming stripped 0 bases from V and 1 base from J, with 9 bases between. In DNA, the CDR3 is TGTGCCAGCAGTTACTCGAGGTGGGGGAACACTGAAGCTTTCTTT. Encoded protein: CASSYSRWGNTEAFF.

The sample holds one count of this clonotype. This CDR3 is CASSQMGPANYGYTF. The CDR3 DNA reads TGTGCCAGCAGTCAAATGGGACCGGCTAACTATGGCTACACCTTC. The chain couples TRBV7-2 to TRBJ1-2; weak D call: TRBD1 (5 bases). This CDR3 has 15 amino acids. Germline V lookup: CDR1 SGHTA, CDR2 FQGNSA. V was pared by 6 bases and J by 0 bases, with 14 bases between.